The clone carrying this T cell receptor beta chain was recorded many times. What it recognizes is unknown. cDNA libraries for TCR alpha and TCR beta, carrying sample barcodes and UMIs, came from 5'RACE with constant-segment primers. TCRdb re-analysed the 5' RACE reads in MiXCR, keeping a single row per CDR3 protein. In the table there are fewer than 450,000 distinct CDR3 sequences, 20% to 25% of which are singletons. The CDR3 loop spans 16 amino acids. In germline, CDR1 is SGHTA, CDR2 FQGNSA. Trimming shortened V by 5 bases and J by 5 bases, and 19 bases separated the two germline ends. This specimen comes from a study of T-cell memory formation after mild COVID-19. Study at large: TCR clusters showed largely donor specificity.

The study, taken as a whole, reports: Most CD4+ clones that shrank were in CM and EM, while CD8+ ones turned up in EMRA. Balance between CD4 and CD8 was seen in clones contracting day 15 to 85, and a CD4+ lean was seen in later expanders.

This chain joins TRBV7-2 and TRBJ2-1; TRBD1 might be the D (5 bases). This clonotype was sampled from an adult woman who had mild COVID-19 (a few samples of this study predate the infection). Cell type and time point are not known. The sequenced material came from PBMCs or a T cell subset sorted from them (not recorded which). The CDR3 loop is CASSAVLLGRDNEQFF. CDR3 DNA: TGTGCCAGCAGCGCCGTGTTACTGGGCAGGGACAATGAGCAGTTCTTC. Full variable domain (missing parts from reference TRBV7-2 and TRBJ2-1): GAGVSQSPSNKVTEKGKDVELRCDPISGHTALYWYRQSLGQGLEFLIYFQGNSAPDKSGLPSDRFSAERTGGSVSTLTIQRTQQEDSAVYLCASSAVLLGRDNEQFFGPGTRLTVL.